This T cell receptor beta chain was obtained from a study of blood T cell repertoires in COVID-19. Study-wide context: Italy, Spain and the United States were the sources of the convalescent and acute COVID-19 samples. PBMCs, B-cell-depleted T cells, or T cells were the source of the cDNA or gDNA that made up the material.

CDR3 length equals 13 residues. V gave up 9 bases and J gave up 8 bases, with 14 bases separating them. In the study's own analysis: Using reference gene primer amplification, nucleated cell counts were estimated. Data came from immunoSEQ multiplex PCR; TCRdb stores just in-frame clones and leaves some out. That table furnishes V, J and clone size, whereas the DNA furnished D and trimming. The sample holds over 45,000 clones; 82% are singletons and the top ten take roughly 7%. The sample comprised peripheral blood. V is TRBV23-1 and J is TRBJ1-6; perhaps TRBD1 as D (6 bases). TRBV23-1 is sorted into the ORF group, with uncertain function. This clonotype was obtained from a man between 40 and 49 years old with acute or convalescent COVID-19. DNA of the CDR3: TGCGCCAGATACGGGGGGCTGGATTCACCCCTCCACTTT. It specifies CARYGGLDSPLHF.